This T cell receptor (beta chain) was recorded in a study of cytotoxic CD8 clonotypes in ibrutinib-treated CLL. For the study at large: After a median of about 70 months, around 15 patients stayed remitted and around twelve progressed; responses had been partial in 24 and complete in 2.

Extraction of around 2 micrograms of genomic DNA from cryopreserved PBMCs supplied material for TCR beta libraries. Comment on this clone: The antigen remains undetermined.

This CDR3 contains 15 residues. The V and J ends lost 2 bases and 0 bases, in that order; junction bases with no gene match: 1. The germline gives CDR1 MNHNY, CDR2 SVGAGI (reference sequence). Using immunoSEQ multiplex PCR, the repertoire was profiled, and TCRdb retains in-frame clones only, with some absent. The table has just over 45,000 clones, 60% to 75% seen once. General observations from the study: Patients with sustained remission and those progressing were sampled at differing times. On treatment, the uncommon public clonotypes contracted or remained stable.

The sequenced sample was PBMCs, obtained after 12 months of ibrutinib treatment. This chain joins TRBV6-6 and TRBJ1-2, with 9 positions matching TRBD1. This sequence originates from a human donor with chronic lymphocytic leukemia. The CDR3 region is CASSYGDRANYGYTF. The CDR3 DNA is TGTGCCAGCAGTTACGGGGACAGGGCTAACTATGGCTACACCTTC.